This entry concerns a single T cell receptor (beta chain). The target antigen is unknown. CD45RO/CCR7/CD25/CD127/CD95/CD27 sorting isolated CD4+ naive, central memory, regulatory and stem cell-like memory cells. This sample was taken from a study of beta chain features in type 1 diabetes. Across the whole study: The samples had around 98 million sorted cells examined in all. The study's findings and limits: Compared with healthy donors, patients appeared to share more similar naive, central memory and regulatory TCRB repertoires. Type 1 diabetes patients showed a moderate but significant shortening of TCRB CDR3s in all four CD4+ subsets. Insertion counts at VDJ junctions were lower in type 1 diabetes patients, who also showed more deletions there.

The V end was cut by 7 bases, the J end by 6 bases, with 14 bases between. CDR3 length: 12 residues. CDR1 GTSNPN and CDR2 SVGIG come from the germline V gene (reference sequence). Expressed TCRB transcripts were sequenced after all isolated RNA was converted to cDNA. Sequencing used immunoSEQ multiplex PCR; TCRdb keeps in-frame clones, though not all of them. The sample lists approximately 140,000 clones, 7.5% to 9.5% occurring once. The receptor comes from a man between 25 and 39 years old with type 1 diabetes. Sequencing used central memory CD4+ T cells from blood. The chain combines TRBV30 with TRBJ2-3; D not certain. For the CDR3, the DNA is TGTGCCTCCCTCCCAGGCGTCGATACGCAGTATTTT. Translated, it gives CASLPGVDTQYF.